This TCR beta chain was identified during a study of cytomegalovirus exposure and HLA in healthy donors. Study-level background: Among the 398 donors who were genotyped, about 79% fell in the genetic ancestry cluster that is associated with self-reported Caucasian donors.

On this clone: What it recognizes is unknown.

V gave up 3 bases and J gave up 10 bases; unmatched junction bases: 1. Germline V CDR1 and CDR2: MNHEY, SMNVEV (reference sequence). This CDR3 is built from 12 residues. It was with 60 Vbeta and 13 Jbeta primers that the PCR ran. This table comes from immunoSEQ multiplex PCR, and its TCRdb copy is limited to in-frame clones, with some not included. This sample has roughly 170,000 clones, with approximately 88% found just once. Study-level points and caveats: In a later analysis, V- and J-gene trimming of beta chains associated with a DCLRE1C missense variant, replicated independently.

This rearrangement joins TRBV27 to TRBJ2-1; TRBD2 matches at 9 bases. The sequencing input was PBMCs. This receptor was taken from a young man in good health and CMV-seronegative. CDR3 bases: TGTGCCAGCAGTTTGGCGGGGGGGGAGCAGTTCTTC. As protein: CASSLAGGEQFF.